A single sample is the source of the 16 T cell receptor beta chains below, sequenced in a study of blood T cell repertoires in COVID-19. Profiling relied on immunoSEQ multiplex PCR, and the TCRdb table lists in-frame clones only, not all of them. The sample yields around 480,000 clones, about nine tenths seen once. Input material: peripheral blood. These receptors originate from a woman aged 45-65 years with COVID-19, enrolled during active disease.

V gene TRBV6-5 combines with J gene TRBJ1-1, with a tentative D call TRBD1 (5 bases). The V gene's germline CDR1 is MNHEY and CDR2 SVGAGI. The CDR3 covers 13 residues. V lost 7 bases to trimming and J lost 0 bases, with 9 bases between them. The CDR3 sequence is CASTQALNTEAFF. CDR3 coding DNA: TGTGCCAGCACACAGGCCTTGAACACTGAAGCTTTCTTT.

The gene calls are TRBV10-3 and TRBJ1-2; 7 bases map to TRBD1. The germline V gene encodes CDR1 ENHRY and CDR2 SYGVKD. This CDR3 has 15 amino acids. V shed 1 base and J 0 bases; nucleotides not matched to a gene: 2. The CDR3 region has the DNA TGTGCCATCAGTGAGTGGGACAGTGCTAACTATGGCTACACCTTC. As protein: CAISEWDSANYGYTF.

The chain combines TRBV19 with TRBJ1-6; tentative D call: TRBD1 (5 bases). Germline CDR1 is LNHDA and CDR2 is SQIVND (reference sequence). This CDR3 has 15 residues. With 5 bases removed from V and 9 bases from J, the gap between germline ends came to 17 bases. In nucleotides, the CDR3 is TGTGCCAGTAGTCCTGAAATCACGGGGGTTTCACCCCTCCACTTT. Amino acid sequence: CASSPEITGVSPLHF.

The CDR3 nucleotides read TGTGCCAGCAGCGTAGACGGGACTCCCAACACTGAAGCTTTCTTT. It codes for CASSVDGTPNTEAFF. The chain is built from TRBV9 and TRBJ1-1; maybe TRBD1 (5 bases). In germline, CDR1 is SGDLS, CDR2 YYNGEE. This CDR3 has 15 residues. V lost 0 bases to trimming and J lost 2 bases, with 11 bases between them. Using reference TRBV9 and TRBJ1-1 for the parts outside the CDR3, the full variable domain is DSGVTQTPKHLITATGQRVTLRCSPRSGDLSVYWYQQSLDQGLQFLIQYYNGEERAKGNILERFSAQQFPDLHSELNLSSLELGDSALYFCASSVDGTPNTEAFFGQGTRLTVV.

The CDR3 DNA sequence: TGTGCCAGCAGCCATACAACAACCGATGAGCAGTTCTTC. Its protein product is CASSHTTTDEQFF. The genes are TRBV3-1 (or the pseudogene TRBV3-2) and TRBJ2-1, with D hard to call. The CDR3 is 13 residues long. Between the trimmed V and J ends, which lost 3 bases and 8 bases, there was a span of 11 bases. The germline V gene has CDR1 LGHDT and CDR2 YNNKEL (reference sequence).

V usage is TRBV7-6 and J usage is TRBJ1-3; D is undetermined. Germline CDR1 and CDR2: SGHVS and FNYEAQ. The CDR3 runs to 16 residues. The V gene lost 6 bases and the J gene lost 0 bases, with 15 bases spanning the gap. The CDR3 loop reads CASSLGSTSSGNTIYF. The CDR3 DNA reads as TGTGCCAGCAGTCTCGGGAGTACCTCCTCTGGAAACACCATATATTTT.

There are a few counts of this clone. The CDR3 protein is CASSSRNEQPQHF. The CDR3 coding sequence is TGTGCCAGCAGTTCGCGCAATGAGCAGCCCCAGCATTTT. V gene TRBV6-6 combines with J gene TRBJ1-5; D is unresolved. The CDR3 runs to 13 residues. Germline CDR1 MNHNY, CDR2 SVGAGI (reference sequence). V lost 4 bases and J lost 7, with 11 bases in between.

The chain is built from TRBV27 and TRBJ2-3, with no clear D. The germline V and J ends were trimmed by 6 bases and 0 bases, with 7 bases remaining between them. The CDR3 totals 13 residues. CDR1 and CDR2 from the germline V gene are MNHEY and SMNVEV (reference sequence). The CDR3, as DNA: TGTGCCAGCAGGTCCCTAAGCACAGATACGCAGTATTTT. It encodes CASRSLSTDTQYF.

The chain carries TRBV18 and TRBJ2-2, with a tentative D call TRBD1 (6 bases). The V gene's germline CDR1 is KGHSH and CDR2 LQKENI. The CDR3 loop spans 18 amino acids. V lost 0 bases to trimming and J lost 3 bases, with 17 bases between them. The CDR3 loop reads CASSPPWDTYSDTGELFF. CDR3 DNA sequence: TGTGCCAGCTCACCACCGTGGGACACCTATTCCGACACCGGGGAGCTGTTTTTT. The entire variable domain, with the rest obtained from reference TRBV18 and TRBJ2-2, is as follows: NAGVMQNPRHLVRRRGQEARLRCSPMKGHSHVYWYRQLPEEGLKFMVYLQKENIIDESGMPKERFSAEFPKEGPSILRIQQVVRGDSAAYFCASSPPWDTYSDTGELFFGEGSRLTVL.

V and J are TRBV28 and TRBJ1-5; a possible D gene is TRBD1 (5 bases). Looked up from germline, CDR1 is MDHEN and CDR2 is SYDVKM. This CDR3 has 16 residues. Trimming removed 7 bases from V and 3 bases from J, with 19 bases in between. CDR3 DNA sequence: TGTGCCAGCACCCCTTTTGGGGGGGAGGACAATCAGCCCCAGCATTTT. Residues: CASTPFGGEDNQPQHF.

This rearrangement joins TRBV6-5 to TRBJ2-2; tentatively, D is TRBD1 (5 bases). CDR3 length: 13 residues. Trimming left V 6 bases short and J 3 bases short, with 8 bases between. Germline values: CDR1 MNHEY, CDR2 SVGAGI. The chain's CDR3 is CASRDIYTGELFF. CDR3 DNA: TGTGCCAGCAGGGACATCTACACCGGGGAGCTGTTTTTT.

This rearrangement joins TRBV6-2 or TRBV6-3 to TRBJ1-2; unclear D gene. V lost 6 bases and J 1 base, leaving 15 bases between the germline ends. The CDR3 is 15 residues long. CDR1 and CDR2 from the germline V gene are MNHEY and SVGEGT. Here the CDR3 DNA reads TGTGCCAGCAGCCTCTTGAGCTTACTTAACTATGGCTACACCTTC. Translating it yields CASSLLSLLNYGYTF.

The genes are TRBV30 and TRBJ1-1; possibly TRBD1 for D (5 bases). Germline-derived CDR1 and CDR2 are GTSNPN and SVGIG (reference sequence). This CDR3 has 13 residues. V dropped 2 bases and J dropped 1 base, with 8 bases sitting between them. The CDR3 region has the DNA TGTGCCTGGAGTTCAGGGTGGAACACTGAAGCTTTCTTT. Its translation is CAWSSGWNTEAFF.

The count of this clone is one. The chain combines TRBV2 with TRBJ2-1, with 8 bases matching TRBD1. The CDR3 covers 15 residues. In germline, CDR1 is SNHLY, CDR2 FYNNEI. V dropped 6 bases and J dropped 0; count of bases not matched to a gene: 4. The CDR3: CASSHTGGSYNEQFF. The CDR3 bases are TGTGCCAGCAGCCACACAGGGGGCTCCTACAATGAGCAGTTCTTC. Looking up the rest from reference TRBV2 and TRBJ2-1 gives the full variable domain: EPEVTQTPSHQVTQMGQEVILRCVPISNHLYFYWYRQILGQKVEFLVSFYNNEISEKSEIFDDQFSVERPDGSNFTLKIRSTKLEDSAMYFCASSHTGGSYNEQFFGPGTRLTVL.

This chain links TRBV12-5 with TRBJ2-2; TRBD1 matches at 7 bases. This CDR3 is 16 amino acids long. Per the germline V gene, CDR1 is LGHNT and CDR2 is FRNRAP. Losses at the gene ends were 2 bases for V and 4 bases for J; bases not matched to a gene: 7. Here the CDR3 DNA reads TGTGCTAGTGGTTTGTCGACAGGGTATGTCACCGGGGAGCTGTTTTTT. Amino acid sequence: CASGLSTGYVTGELFF. Full variable domain (outside the CDR3, taken from reference TRBV12-5 and TRBJ2-2): DARVTQTPRHKVTEMGQEVTMRCQPILGHNTVFWYRQTMMQGLELLAYFRNRAPLDDSGMPKDRFSAEMPDATLATLKIQPSEPRDSAVYFCASGLSTGYVTGELFFGEGSRLTVL.

The gene calls are TRBV28 and TRBJ1-2; D unclear. The V gene lost 3 bases and the J gene lost 5 bases, with 10 bases spanning the gap. CDR1 MDHEN and CDR2 SYDVKM come from the germline V gene. The CDR3 loop spans 13 amino acids. The CDR3 sequence: CASSFGLRYGYTF. In DNA form, the CDR3 reads TGTGCCAGCAGTTTCGGACTGAGATATGGCTACACCTTC.